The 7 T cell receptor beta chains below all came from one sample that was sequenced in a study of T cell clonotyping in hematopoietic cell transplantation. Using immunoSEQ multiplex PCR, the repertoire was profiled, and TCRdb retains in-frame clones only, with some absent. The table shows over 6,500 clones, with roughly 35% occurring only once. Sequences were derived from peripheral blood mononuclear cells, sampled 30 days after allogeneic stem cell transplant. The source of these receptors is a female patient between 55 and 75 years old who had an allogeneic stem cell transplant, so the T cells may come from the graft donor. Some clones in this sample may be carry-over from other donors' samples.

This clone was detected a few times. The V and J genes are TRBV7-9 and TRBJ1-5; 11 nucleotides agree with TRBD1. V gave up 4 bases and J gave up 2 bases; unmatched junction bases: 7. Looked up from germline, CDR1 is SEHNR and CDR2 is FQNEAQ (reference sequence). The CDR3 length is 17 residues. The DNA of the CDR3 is TGTGCCAGCAGCTCAGCAGGGGGACAGGGGGGCAATCAGCCCCAGCATTTT. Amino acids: CASSSAGGQGGNQPQHF.

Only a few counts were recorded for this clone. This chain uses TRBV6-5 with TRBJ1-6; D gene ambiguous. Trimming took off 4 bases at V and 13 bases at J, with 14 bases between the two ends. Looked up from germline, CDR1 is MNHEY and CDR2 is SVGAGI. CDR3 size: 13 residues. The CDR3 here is CASSSTGLRPLHF. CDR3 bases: TGTGCCAGCAGTTCCACCGGGTTAAGGCCCCTCCACTTT.

CDR3 amino acids: CAWSATGLPEETQYF. CDR3 nucleotides: TGTGCCTGGAGTGCGACGGGACTACCTGAAGAGACCCAGTACTTC. J is TRBJ2-5 and V is TRBV30; 7 positions match TRBD2. Germline CDR1 reads GTSNPN; CDR2 reads SVGIG (reference sequence). CDR3 length equals 15 residues. V lost 1 base to trimming and J lost 3 bases; unmatched junction nucleotides: 8.

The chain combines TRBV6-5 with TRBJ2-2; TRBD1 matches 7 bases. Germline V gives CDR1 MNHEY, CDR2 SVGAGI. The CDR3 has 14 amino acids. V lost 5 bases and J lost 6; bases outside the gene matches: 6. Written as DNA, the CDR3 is TGTGCCAGCAGTGGGAGACAGGGATCCGGGGAGCTGTTTTTT. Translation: CASSGRQGSGELFF.

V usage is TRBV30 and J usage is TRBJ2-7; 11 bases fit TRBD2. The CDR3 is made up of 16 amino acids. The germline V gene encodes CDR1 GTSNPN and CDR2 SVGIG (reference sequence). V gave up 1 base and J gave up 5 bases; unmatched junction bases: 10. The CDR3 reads CAWSAYLAGGPNEQYF. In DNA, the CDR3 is TGTGCCTGGAGTGCGTACTTAGCGGGGGGGCCTAACGAGCAGTACTTC. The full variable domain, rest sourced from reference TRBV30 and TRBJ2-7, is SQTIHQWPATLVQPVGSPLSLECTVEGTSNPNLYWYRQAAGRGLQLLFYSVGIGQISSEVPQNLSASRPQDRQFILSSKKLLLSDSGFYLCAWSAYLAGGPNEQYFGPGTRLTVT.

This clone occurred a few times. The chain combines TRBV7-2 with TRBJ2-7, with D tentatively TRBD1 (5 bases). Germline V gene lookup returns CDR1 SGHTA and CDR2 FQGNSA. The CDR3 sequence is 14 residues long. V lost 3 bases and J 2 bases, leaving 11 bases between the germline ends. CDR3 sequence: CASSFTGSPYEQYF. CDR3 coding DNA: TGTGCCAGCAGCTTCACAGGTTCCCCCTACGAGCAGTACTTC.

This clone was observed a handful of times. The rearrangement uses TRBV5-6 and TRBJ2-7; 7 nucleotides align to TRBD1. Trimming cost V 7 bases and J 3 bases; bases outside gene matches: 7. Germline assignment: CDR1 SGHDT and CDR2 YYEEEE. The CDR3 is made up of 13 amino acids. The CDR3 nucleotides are TGTGCCAGCCAACAGGGGATGGGCTACGAGCAGTACTTC. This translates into CASQQGMGYEQYF.